These 4 T cell receptor beta chains share one sample of origin, sequenced in a study of cytomegalovirus exposure and HLA in healthy donors. The PCR employed 60 Vbeta primers together with 13 Jbeta primers. Clones were read by immunoSEQ multiplex PCR, and TCRdb kept only the in-frame ones, dropping some. The data hold approximately 150,000 clones, with more than 60% observed a single time. The source material was PBMCs. The receptors here all came from a woman aged 25 to 39 in good health and CMV-seropositive.

The CDR3 DNA is TGTGCCAGCACCACGGACAGGGTGTCCTACAATGAGCAGTTCTTC. Protein sequence: CASTTDRVSYNEQFF. The chain uses TRBV7-2 and TRBJ2-1; 8 bases match TRBD1. Germline V gene lookup returns CDR1 SGHTA and CDR2 FQGNSA. This CDR3 comprises 15 residues. The J segment lost 1 base and the V segment lost 7 bases, leaving 6 bases of the junction unmatched.

This clone was seen once. The chain links TRBV9 to TRBJ1-2; D is possibly TRBD1 (5 bases). There are 15 residues in the CDR3. Germline V gene data show CDR1 as SGDLS and CDR2 as YYNGEE. The V and J ends lost 3 bases and 0 bases respectively, with 12 bases between them. The chain's CDR3 is CASSGGTVANYGYTF. The DNA for the CDR3 is TGTGCCAGCAGCGGGGGCACGGTAGCTAACTATGGCTACACCTTC.

The rearrangement joins TRBV5-1 to TRBJ2-7; tentatively, D is TRBD1 (6 bases). The CDR3 covers 14 residues. From germline, CDR1 is SGHRS and CDR2 YFSETQ. Trimming removed 2 bases from V and 1 base from J, with 10 bases in between. CDR3 DNA sequence: TGCGCCAGCAGCTTTTTGGGGGCATCCTACGAGCAGTACTTC. It translates to CASSFLGASYEQYF.

This clone came up a few times. V and J are TRBV6-5 and TRBJ2-1, with TRBD2 matching 12 bases. Germline CDR1 reads MNHEY; CDR2 reads SVGAGI. This CDR3 region has 15 residues. V was pared by 9 bases and J by 10 bases, with 13 bases of the junction left unmatched. Here the CDR3 reads CASAVLAGGSREQFF. CDR3 nucleotides: TGTGCCAGTGCTGTCCTAGCGGGAGGGTCCAGGGAGCAGTTCTTC.